Following are 14 T cell receptor beta chains from one sample sequenced in a study of blood T cell repertoires in COVID-19. Libraries were prepared by immunoSEQ multiplex PCR; TCRdb keeps only in-frame clonotypes and omits some of them. The sample has approximately 260,000 clones; approximately 85% are singletons. The sequenced sample was peripheral blood. The source of these receptors is an older woman with active or convalescent COVID-19.

This chain connects TRBV5-6 to TRBJ1-1; a possible D gene is TRBD1 (5 bases). CDR1 is SGHDT, CDR2 YYEEEE, per germline. The CDR3 covers 13 residues. Deletions cut 3 bases from V and 5 bases from J, with 11 bases between. The CDR3: CASSWDSGTEAFF. The DNA of the CDR3 is TGTGCCAGCAGCTGGGACTCTGGGACTGAAGCTTTCTTT.

This chain connects TRBV12-2 to TRBJ1-6; TRBD1 reflects the table's D call only, with no check against the DNA. TRBV12-2 counts as a pseudogene. CDR3 length: 15 residues. CDR3 coding DNA: TGTGCAAGTCGCTTAGCGGGCCTCTATAATTCACCCCTCCACTTT. Its translation: CASRLAGLYNSPLHF.

Concerning this clone: This CDR3 is also generated by other DNA sequences in the sample. The V and J genes are TRBV18 and TRBJ1-1, with TRBD1 matching over 10 bases. Germline V lookup: CDR1 KGHSH, CDR2 LQKENI. This CDR3 has 14 amino acids. The ends lost 3 bases at V and 4 bases at J; junction bases unmatched: 2. CDR3 nucleotides: TGTGCCAGCTCACCGGGACAGGGGCGCACTGAAGCTTTCTTT. Translation gives CASSPGQGRTEAFF.

The chain is built from TRBV12-3 or TRBV12-4 and TRBJ2-3, with 9 bases matching TRBD2. With V trimmed by 4 bases and J by 10 bases, 6 bases remained unmatched. This CDR3 contains 13 residues. CDR3 residues: CASSSPGLASQYF. CDR3 DNA: TGTGCCAGCAGTTCGCCGGGACTAGCCTCGCAGTATTTT.

This rearrangement joins TRBV9 to TRBJ1-1; tentative D call: TRBD1 (5 bases). Trimming stripped 3 bases from V and 7 bases from J, with 10 bases between. The CDR3 runs to 12 residues. Germline V gives CDR1 SGDLS, CDR2 YYNGEE. This CDR3 reads CASSGAGDEAFF. CDR3 in DNA: TGTGCCAGCAGCGGGGCGGGGGATGAAGCTTTCTTT.

The V gene is TRBV6-5, the J gene TRBJ1-2, with 12 positions matching TRBD1. The germline CDR1 and CDR2 sequences are MNHEY and SVGAGI. After removal of 4 bases from V and 9 bases from J, the junction contained 9 bases not matched to a gene. The length of the CDR3 is 15 residues. The CDR3 coding sequence is TGTGCCAGCAGTTTCAATGCCGGGACAGGGGGCAGCTACACCTTC. Translating gives CASSFNAGTGGSYTF.

This clone was seen a single time. This rearrangement joins TRBV6-5 to TRBJ2-7; D gene uncertain. CDR1 is MNHEY, CDR2 SVGAGI, per germline. V lost 0 bases and J lost 4, with 7 bases in between. The length of the CDR3 is 13 residues. CDR3 DNA: TGTGCCAGCAGTTACTCGATACAGTACGAGCAGTACTTC. Its translation is CASSYSIQYEQYF.

This clone was counted a single time. The chain carries TRBV19 and TRBJ2-7; 9 nucleotides agree with TRBD1. The CDR3 length is 14 residues. Germline trimming cut 6 bases from V and 5 bases from J; bases unmatched to any gene: 8. The germline V gene has CDR1 LNHDA and CDR2 SQIVND (reference sequence). The CDR3 nucleotides read TGTGCCAGTAGCAAGGGGGACAGGGTTAACGAGCAGTACTTC. Its translation: CASSKGDRVNEQYF.

V usage is TRBV7-2 and J usage is TRBJ2-1, with 7 bases aligning to TRBD1. V lost 8 bases, J lost 0 bases, and 4 bases stayed unmatched. The CDR3 runs 14 residues. CDR1 and CDR2 from the germline V gene are SGHTA and FQGNSA. The chain's CDR3 is CASSRGLSYNEQFF. DNA of the CDR3: TGTGCCAGCTCGAGGGGGCTCTCCTACAATGAGCAGTTCTTC.

The gene calls are TRBV4-2 and TRBJ2-2, with D uncertain. The CDR3 is 12 amino acids. Looked up from germline, CDR1 is LGHNA and CDR2 is YNFKEQ. Deletions cut 4 bases from V and 4 bases from J, with 4 bases between. DNA for the CDR3: TGTGCCAGCAGCCCTAGCACCGGGGAGCTGTTTTTT. This encodes CASSPSTGELFF.

CDR3 sequence: CASSYWRGTGETQYF. CDR3 nucleotide sequence: TGTGCCAGCAGTTACTGGCGGGGGACGGGAGAGACCCAGTACTTC. The genes are TRBV6-5 and TRBJ2-5, with TRBD2 matching over 7 bases. The CDR3 has 15 amino acids. CDR1 and CDR2 (germline): MNHEY, SVGAGI. With V trimmed by 1 base and J by 4 bases, 6 bases remained unmatched.

J is TRBJ2-7 and V is TRBV7-6, with 7 bases aligning to TRBD1. Germline CDR1 is SGHVS and CDR2 is FNYEAQ. This CDR3 contains 16 residues. The V and J ends lost 2 bases and 4 bases, in that order; junction bases with no gene match: 11. The chain's CDR3 is CASSLSPGTEIYEQYF. In DNA, the CDR3 is TGTGCCAGCAGCTTAAGCCCCGGGACAGAGATTTACGAGCAGTACTTC.

V gene TRBV9 combines with J gene TRBJ2-1; D is possibly TRBD1 (5 bases). CDR3 length: 16 residues. V was trimmed by 0 bases and J by 12 bases, leaving 22 bases between them. Per the germline V gene, CDR1 is SGDLS and CDR2 is YYNGEE. The CDR3 reads CASSVVLNVGPSGQFF. Written as DNA, the CDR3 is TGTGCCAGCAGCGTAGTACTTAATGTGGGGCCTAGTGGGCAGTTCTTC.

The chain uses TRBV24-1 and TRBJ1-2; 9 nucleotides line up with TRBD1. The CDR3 is made up of 14 amino acids. The V gene's germline CDR1 is KGHDR and CDR2 SFDVKD. V was pared by 3 bases and J by 8 bases, with 6 bases of the junction left unmatched. CDR3 sequence (DNA): TGTGCCACCAGTGATATAACAGGGGGCCAAGGCTACACCTTC. Translation gives CATSDITGGQGYTF.